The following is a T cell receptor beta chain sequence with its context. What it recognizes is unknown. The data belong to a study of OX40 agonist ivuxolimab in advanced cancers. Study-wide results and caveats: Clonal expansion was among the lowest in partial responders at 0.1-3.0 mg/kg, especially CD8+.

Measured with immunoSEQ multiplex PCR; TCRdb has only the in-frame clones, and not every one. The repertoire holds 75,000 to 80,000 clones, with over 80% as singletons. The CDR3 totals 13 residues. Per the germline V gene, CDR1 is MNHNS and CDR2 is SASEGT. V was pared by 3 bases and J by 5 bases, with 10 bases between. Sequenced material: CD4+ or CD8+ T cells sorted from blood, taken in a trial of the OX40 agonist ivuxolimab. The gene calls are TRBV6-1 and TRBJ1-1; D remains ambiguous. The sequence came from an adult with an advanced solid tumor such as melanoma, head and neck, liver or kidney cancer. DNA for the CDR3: TGTGCCAGCAGTGATGTCGTAGCGACTGAAGCTTTCTTT. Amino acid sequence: CASSDVVATEAFF.